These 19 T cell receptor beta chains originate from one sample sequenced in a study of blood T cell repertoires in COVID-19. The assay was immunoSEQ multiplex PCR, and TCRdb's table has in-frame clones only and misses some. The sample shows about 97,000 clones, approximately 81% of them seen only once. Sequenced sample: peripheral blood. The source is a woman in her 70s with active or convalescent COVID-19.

CDR3 in DNA: TGTGCCAGCAGCCCTACCGACAGGGCTAACACTGAAGCTTTCTTT. Amino acid sequence: CASSPTDRANTEAFF. The gene calls are TRBV21-1 and TRBJ1-1; the listed D gene, TRBD1, was not tested against the DNA. TRBV21-1 is a pseudogene locus. The CDR3 consists of 15 residues.

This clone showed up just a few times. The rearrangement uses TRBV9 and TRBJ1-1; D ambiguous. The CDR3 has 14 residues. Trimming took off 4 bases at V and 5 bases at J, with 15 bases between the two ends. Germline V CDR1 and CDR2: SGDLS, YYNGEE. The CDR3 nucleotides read TGTGCCAGCAGCCAAGGGTACGGGAGTACTGAAGCTTTCTTT. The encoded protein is CASSQGYGSTEAFF.

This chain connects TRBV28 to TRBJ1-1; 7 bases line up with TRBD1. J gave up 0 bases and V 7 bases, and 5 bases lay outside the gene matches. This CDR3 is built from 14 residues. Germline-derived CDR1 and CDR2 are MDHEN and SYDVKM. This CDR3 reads CASKRTGMNTEAFF. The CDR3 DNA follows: TGTGCCAGCAAAAGGACAGGCATGAACACTGAAGCTTTCTTT.

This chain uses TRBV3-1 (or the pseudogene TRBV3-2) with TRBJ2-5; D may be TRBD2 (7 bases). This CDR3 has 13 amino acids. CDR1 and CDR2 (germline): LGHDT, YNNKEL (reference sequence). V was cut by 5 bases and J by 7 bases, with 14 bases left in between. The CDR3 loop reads CASSLTRGGTQYF. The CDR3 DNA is TGTGCCAGCAGCTTGACTAGGGGGGGGACCCAGTACTTC.

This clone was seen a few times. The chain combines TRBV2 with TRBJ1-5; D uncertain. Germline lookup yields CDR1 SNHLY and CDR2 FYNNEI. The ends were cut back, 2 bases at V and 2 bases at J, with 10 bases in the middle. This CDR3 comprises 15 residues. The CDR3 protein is CASSERRRGNQPQHF. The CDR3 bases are TGTGCCAGCAGTGAACGGAGGCGCGGCAATCAGCCCCAGCATTTT.

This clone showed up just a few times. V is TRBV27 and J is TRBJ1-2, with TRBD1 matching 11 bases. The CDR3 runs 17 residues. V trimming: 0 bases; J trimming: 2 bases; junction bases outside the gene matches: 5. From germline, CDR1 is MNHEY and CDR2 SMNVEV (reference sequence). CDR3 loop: CASSLSGQGARNYGYTF. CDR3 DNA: TGTGCCAGCAGTTTATCAGGACAGGGGGCGAGGAACTATGGCTACACCTTC.

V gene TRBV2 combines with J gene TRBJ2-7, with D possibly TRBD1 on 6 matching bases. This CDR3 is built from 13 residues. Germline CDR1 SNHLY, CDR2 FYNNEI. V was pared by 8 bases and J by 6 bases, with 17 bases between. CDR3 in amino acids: CASLYPGDGEQYF. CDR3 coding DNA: TGTGCCAGCCTTTACCCAGGGGATGGCGAGCAGTACTTC.

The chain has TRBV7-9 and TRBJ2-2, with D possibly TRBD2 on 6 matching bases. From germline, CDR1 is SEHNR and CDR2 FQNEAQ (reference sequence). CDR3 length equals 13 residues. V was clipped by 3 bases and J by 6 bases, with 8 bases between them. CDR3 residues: CASSFSGAGELFF. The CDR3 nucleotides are TGTGCCAGCAGCTTCTCGGGGGCCGGGGAGCTGTTTTTT.

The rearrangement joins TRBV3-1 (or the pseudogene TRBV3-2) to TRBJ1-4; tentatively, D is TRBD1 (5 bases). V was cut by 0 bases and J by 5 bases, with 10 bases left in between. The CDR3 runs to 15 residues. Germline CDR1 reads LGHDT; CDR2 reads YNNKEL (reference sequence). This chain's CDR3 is CASSQDKQGNEKLFF. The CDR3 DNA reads TGTGCCAGCAGCCAAGATAAGCAGGGAAATGAAAAACTGTTTTTT.

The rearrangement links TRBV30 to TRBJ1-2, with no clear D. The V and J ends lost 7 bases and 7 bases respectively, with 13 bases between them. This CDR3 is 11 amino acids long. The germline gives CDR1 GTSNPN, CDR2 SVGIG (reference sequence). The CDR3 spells CAYSTAGGYTF. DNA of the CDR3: TGTGCCTACTCGACGGCGGGTGGCTACACCTTC.

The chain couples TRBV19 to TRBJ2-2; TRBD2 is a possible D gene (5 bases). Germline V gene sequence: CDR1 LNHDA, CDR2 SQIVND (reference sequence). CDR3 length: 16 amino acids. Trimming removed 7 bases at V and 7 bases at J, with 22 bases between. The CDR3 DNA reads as TGTGCCAGTACCCCGCTTCCCCGGGGATTGGGCGGGGAGCTGTTTTTT. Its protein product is CASTPLPRGLGGELFF.

For the CDR3, the DNA is TGTGCCTGGAGTCGACAGAGCCAAGAGACCCAGTACTTC. Its translation: CAWSRQSQETQYF. The V gene is TRBV30, the J gene TRBJ2-5; tentative D call: TRBD1 (5 bases). Per germline, CDR1 GTSNPN and CDR2 SVGIG (reference sequence). V lost 2 bases to trimming and J lost 1 base, with 8 bases between them. The CDR3 is 13 amino acids.

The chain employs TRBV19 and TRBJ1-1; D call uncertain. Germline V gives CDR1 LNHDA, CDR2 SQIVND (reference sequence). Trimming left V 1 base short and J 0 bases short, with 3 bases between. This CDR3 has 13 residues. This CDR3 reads CASSIAVNTEAFF. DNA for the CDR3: TGTGCCAGTAGTATAGCGGTGAACACTGAAGCTTTCTTT.

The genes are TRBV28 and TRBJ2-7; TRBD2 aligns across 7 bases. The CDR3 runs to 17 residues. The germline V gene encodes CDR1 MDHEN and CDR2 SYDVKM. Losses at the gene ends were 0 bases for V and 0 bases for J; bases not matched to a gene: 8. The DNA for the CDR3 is TGTGCCAGCAGTTTATGGGGGGGGGTCCGTAGCTCCTACGAGCAGTACTTC. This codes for CASSLWGGVRSSYEQYF.

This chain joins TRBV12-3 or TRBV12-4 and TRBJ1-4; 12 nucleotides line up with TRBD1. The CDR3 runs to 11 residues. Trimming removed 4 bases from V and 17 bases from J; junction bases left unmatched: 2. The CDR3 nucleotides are TGTGCCAGCAGTTCGGGACAGGGGGCATTTTTT. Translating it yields CASSSGQGAFF.

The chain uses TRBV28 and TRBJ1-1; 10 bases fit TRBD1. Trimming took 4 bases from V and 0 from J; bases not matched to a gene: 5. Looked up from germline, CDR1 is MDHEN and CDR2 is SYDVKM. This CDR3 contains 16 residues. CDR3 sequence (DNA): TGTGCCAGCAGTTCTCCGGGACAGGGGATGAACACTGAAGCTTTCTTT. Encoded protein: CASSSPGQGMNTEAFF.

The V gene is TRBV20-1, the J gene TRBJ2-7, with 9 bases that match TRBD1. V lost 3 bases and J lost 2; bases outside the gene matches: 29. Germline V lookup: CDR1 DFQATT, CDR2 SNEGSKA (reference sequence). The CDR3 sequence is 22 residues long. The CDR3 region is CSASSPPLVVGTGILRPYEQYF. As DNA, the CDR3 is TGCAGTGCTAGTTCCCCCCCCCTCGTAGTTGGGACAGGGATCCTGAGACCCTACGAGCAGTACTTC.

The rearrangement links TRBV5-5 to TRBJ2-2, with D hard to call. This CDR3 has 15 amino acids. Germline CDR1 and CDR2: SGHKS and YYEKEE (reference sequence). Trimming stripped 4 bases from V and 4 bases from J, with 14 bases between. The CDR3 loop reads CASSPGSSVTGELFF. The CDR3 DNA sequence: TGTGCCAGCAGCCCCGGTAGTTCGGTCACCGGGGAGCTGTTTTTT.

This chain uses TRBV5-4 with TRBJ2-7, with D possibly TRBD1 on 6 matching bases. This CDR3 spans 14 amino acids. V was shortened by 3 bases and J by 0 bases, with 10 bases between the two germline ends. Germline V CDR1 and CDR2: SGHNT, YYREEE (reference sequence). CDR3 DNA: TGTGCCAGCAGCTCCCGGGACACCTCCTACGAGCAGTACTTC. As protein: CASSSRDTSYEQYF.